This T cell receptor beta chain was recorded in a study of T-cell memory formation after mild COVID-19 (dated by TCRdb to the early 2020s). For the wider study: TCR sequence clusters from the two donors were largely donor specific. The cohort comprised two young, previously healthy adult volunteers, one female and one male. In a couple of donors, T-cell clones that expanded and contracted after mild COVID-19 were tracked by sequencing TCRalpha and TCRbeta repertoires over time. Overall results and qualifications from the work: Clones contracting from day 15 to 85 had balanced CD4/CD8 phenotypes, while a second wave expanding from day 15 to 37 was biased towards CD4+. Some responding clones were found in pre-infection memory, which suggests that pre-existing cross-reactive memory T cells took part in the SARS-CoV-2 response. Contracting CD4+ clones were located mainly in the CM and EM memory subsets, whereas CD8+ clones were found to be enriched in EMRA. The second-wave clones that peaked on day 37 were not confirmed to be SARS-CoV-2 specific. Only a couple of mild cases were covered by the study, and larger cohorts that include severe cases with pre-infection samples were considered necessary.

Trimming at the junction amounts to 1 base on V and 0 bases on J, and the germline ends lie 7 bases apart. The cysteine opens and the phenylalanine closes a CDR3 of 14 amino acids. Left in the record is the CDR3 DNA by itself, 42 bases read in frame from the first base. The instrument given in TCRdb is Illumina NovaSeq 6000. cDNA libraries for TCRalpha and TCRbeta were prepared by 5'RACE using constant-segment primers, with sample barcodes and unique molecular identifiers added. RNA was extracted from every sample with Trizol reagent. Libraries were amplified in two PCR steps, with a second sample barcode and Illumina TruSeq adapters added in the second step. The libraries were sequenced on an Illumina NovaSeq using 2 x 150 bp paired-end reads. The paper's processing steps were these. Reads were demultiplexed and collapsed into UMI-guided consensus sequences with migec v1.2.7. Using mixcr v2.1.11, UMI consensuses were aligned to TRA and TRB V and J templates and then assembled into clonotypes. A clonotype was counted as expanded or contracted only if both edgeR and NoisET called the change significant, with noise models trained on biological replicates. For edgeR calls, a false discovery rate-adjusted p below 0.01 and a log2 fold-change threshold of 1 were applied. As an exploratory analysis of dynamics, max-normalized trajectories of the 1000 most abundant clonotypes were examined with PCA combined with hierarchical clustering. Separately sequenced CD4+ and CD8+ repertoires were used to assign a CD4 or CD8 phenotype to each responding clone. In TCRdb, the public reads were trimmed at Q25 with fastp and aligned with MiXCR, with productive beta chains retained. Identical CDR3 protein sequences are pooled into one entry, listed with their most common genes and DNA. V and J calls and clone size were set by TCRdb, not the authors. This sample lists about 290,000 distinct CDR3 sequences; more than 15% were detected once. The ten largest account for over 20% of the sample.

PBMCs were isolated by Ficoll-Paque density gradient centrifugation. As regards this clonotype: There is no known antigen for this receptor. Base qualities are not at hand, and no much larger clone is one base apart.

Here the chain combines TRBV12-3 or TRBV12-4 and TRBJ2-7; no confident D gene assignment can be made. Sequenced material: PBMCs or a T cell subset sorted from them (not recorded which). This sequence was found in a man in his late teens or twenties who had mild COVID-19 (a few samples of this study predate the infection). The sample titles of this study are shuffled in the database, so cell type and time point are left out; the donor was told from shared clones. The encoded CDR3 is CASSLDGFSYEQYF. DNA sequence: TGTGCCAGCAGTTTAGACGGGTTCTCCTACGAGCAGTACTTC.